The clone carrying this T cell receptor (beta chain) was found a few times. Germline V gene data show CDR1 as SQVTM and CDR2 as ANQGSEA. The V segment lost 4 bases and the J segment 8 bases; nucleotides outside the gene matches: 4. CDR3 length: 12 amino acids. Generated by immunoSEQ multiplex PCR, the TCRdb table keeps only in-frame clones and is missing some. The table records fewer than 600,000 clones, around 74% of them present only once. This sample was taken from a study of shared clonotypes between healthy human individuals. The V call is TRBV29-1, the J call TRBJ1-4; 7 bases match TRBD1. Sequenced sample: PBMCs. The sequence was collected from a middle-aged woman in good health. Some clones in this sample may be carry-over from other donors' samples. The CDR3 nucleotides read TGCAGCGTTGTGACAGGGCAGGAAAAACTGTTTTTT. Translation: CSVVTGQEKLFF.